Listed below are T cell receptor beta chains from one sample, sequenced in a study of naive and memory T cell subsets. TCRdb re-derived calls from the UMI-ligation and nested PCR reads in MiXCR, one entry per CDR3 protein. The sample has about 150,000 distinct CDR3 sequences, about 23% seen once. The specimen was naive CD4+ T cells from blood. Source of these receptors: a human donor in good health. Each CDR3 is given with its conserved first and last residue. The D gene is left open where the match is weak. Some rows have no size entry. The others give once, few or many, or a class for an expanded clone.

J gene: TRBJ1-2
V gene: TRBV4-3
D gene: .
clone size: .
CDR3 protein: CASSRQPGDYGYTF
CDR3 DNA: TGCGCCAGCAGCCGCCAACCCGGAGACTATGGCTACACCTTC

J gene: TRBJ2-5
V gene: TRBV7-2
D gene: .
clone size: .
CDR3 protein: CASSTGNQETQYF
CDR3 DNA: TGTGCCAGCAGCACCGGTAACCAAGAGACCCAGTACTTC

J gene: TRBJ2-1
V gene: TRBV5-1
D gene: TRBD2
clone size: few
CDR3 protein: CASSLARLAGFSSYNEQFF
CDR3 DNA: TGCGCCAGCAGCTTAGCCAGACTAGCGGGATTCAGCTCCTACAATGAGCAGTTCTTC

J gene: TRBJ2-1
V gene: TRBV15
D gene: .
clone size: .
CDR3 protein: CATSTYNEQFF
CDR3 DNA: TGTGCCACCAGCACCTACAATGAGCAGTTCTTC

J gene: TRBJ1-6
V gene: TRBV27
D gene: TRBD1
clone size: few
CDR3 protein: CASSLSRGRNSPLHF
CDR3 DNA: TGTGCCAGCAGTTTATCGAGGGGGCGAAATTCACCCCTCCACTTT

J gene: TRBJ1-2
V gene: TRBV15
D gene: TRBD1
clone size: .
CDR3 protein: CATSRTAGQGYGYTF
CDR3 DNA: TGTGCCACCAGCAGAACCGCGGGACAGGGTTATGGCTACACCTTC

J gene: TRBJ1-1
V gene: TRBV19
D gene: .
clone size: few
CDR3 protein: CASMVFAEAFF
CDR3 DNA: TGTGCCAGTATGGTCTTCGCTGAAGCTTTCTTT

J gene: TRBJ2-1
V gene: TRBV5-1
D gene: .
clone size: few
CDR3 protein: CASSLGPSSYNEQFF
CDR3 DNA: TGCGCCAGCAGCTTGGGACCGAGCTCCTACAATGAGCAGTTCTTC

J gene: TRBJ1-2
V gene: TRBV28
D gene: .
clone size: .
CDR3 protein: CASQGGYGYTF
CDR3 DNA: TGTGCCAGCCAGGGAGGTTATGGCTACACCTTC

J gene: TRBJ1-5
V gene: TRBV24-1
D gene: .
clone size: few
CDR3 protein: CATSRSGGNQPQHF
CDR3 DNA: TGTGCCACCAGTCGGTCAGGGGGCAATCAGCCCCAGCATTTT

J gene: TRBJ2-7
V gene: TRBV20-1
D gene: .
clone size: many
CDR3 protein: CSASELPTYEQYF
CDR3 DNA: TGCAGTGCTAGTGAACTACCTACCTACGAGCAGTACTTC

J gene: TRBJ2-5
V gene: TRBV12-3/TRBV12-4
D gene: .
clone size: few
CDR3 protein: CASSPPPLGETQYF
CDR3 DNA: TGTGCCAGCAGCCCCCCCCCGTTAGGAGAGACCCAGTACTTC

J gene: TRBJ2-4
V gene: TRBV20-1
D gene: .
clone size: .
CDR3 protein: CSAASGLAKNIQYF
CDR3 DNA: TGCAGTGCCGCCTCCGGACTAGCCAAAAACATTCAGTACTTC

J gene: TRBJ2-1
V gene: TRBV5-1
D gene: .
clone size: once
CDR3 protein: CASSLWAGLSREQFF
CDR3 DNA: TGCGCCAGCAGCTTGTGGGCAGGGTTGAGCCGTGAGCAGTTCTTC

J gene: TRBJ2-3
V gene: TRBV28
D gene: .
clone size: many
CDR3 protein: CASSPSSQGADTQYF
CDR3 DNA: TGTGCCAGCAGTCCCTCTTCCCAAGGAGCAGATACGCAGTATTTT

J gene: TRBJ2-7
V gene: TRBV28
D gene: .
clone size: few
CDR3 protein: CASSFHRYEQYF
CDR3 DNA: TGTGCCAGCAGTTTCCACCGCTACGAGCAGTACTTC

J gene: TRBJ1-1
V gene: TRBV29-1
D gene: .
clone size: few
CDR3 protein: CSVETVNTEAFF
CDR3 DNA: TGCAGCGTTGAAACGGTGAACACTGAAGCTTTCTTT

J gene: TRBJ1-1
V gene: TRBV29-1
D gene: .
clone size: few
CDR3 protein: CSVVSQRGNRDTEAFF
CDR3 DNA: TGCAGCGTCGTCAGTCAGAGGGGGAACCGGGACACTGAAGCTTTCTTT

J gene: TRBJ2-7
V gene: TRBV5-1
D gene: TRBD2
clone size: .
CDR3 protein: CASSRSGGSYEQYF
CDR3 DNA: TGCGCCAGCAGTCGATCGGGAGGTTCCTACGAGCAGTACTTC

J gene: TRBJ2-7
V gene: TRBV12-3/TRBV12-4
D gene: TRBD2
clone size: few
CDR3 protein: CASSARTSGRGYEQYF
CDR3 DNA: TGTGCCAGCAGTGCGCGGACTAGCGGGAGGGGATACGAGCAGTACTTC

J gene: TRBJ2-7
V gene: TRBV10-3
D gene: TRBD1
clone size: .
CDR3 protein: CAINPTGTGPSYEQYF
CDR3 DNA: TGTGCCATCAATCCCACCGGGACAGGGCCGTCCTACGAGCAGTACTTC

J gene: TRBJ2-1
V gene: TRBV6-2/TRBV6-3
D gene: .
clone size: many
CDR3 protein: CATGRTPNEQFF
CDR3 DNA: TGTGCCACGGGACGGACCCCCAATGAGCAGTTCTTC

J gene: TRBJ1-5
V gene: TRBV7-2
D gene: .
clone size: .
CDR3 protein: CASSLGPYSNQPQHF
CDR3 DNA: TGTGCCAGCAGCTTAGGTCCTTATAGCAATCAGCCCCAGCATTTT

J gene: TRBJ2-3
V gene: TRBV7-2
D gene: .
clone size: .
CDR3 protein: CASSLVREDTQYF
CDR3 DNA: TGTGCCAGCAGCTTGGTTAGGGAAGATACGCAGTATTTT

J gene: TRBJ2-1
V gene: TRBV3-1
D gene: TRBD2
clone size: .
CDR3 protein: CASSIGASGPYNEQFF
CDR3 DNA: TGTGCCAGCAGCATCGGAGCTAGCGGACCCTACAATGAGCAGTTCTTC

J gene: TRBJ1-5
V gene: TRBV28
D gene: .
clone size: few
CDR3 protein: CASSFMSNQPQHF
CDR3 DNA: TGTGCCAGCAGTTTCATGAGCAATCAGCCCCAGCATTTT

J gene: TRBJ1-1
V gene: TRBV12-3/TRBV12-4
D gene: .
clone size: few
CDR3 protein: CASSLGDDSIKAFF
CDR3 DNA: TGTGCCAGCAGTTTGGGGGACGACTCAATTAAAGCTTTCTTT

J gene: TRBJ1-2
V gene: TRBV3-1
D gene: TRBD1
clone size: .
CDR3 protein: CASSQAGQGMRYGYTF
CDR3 DNA: TGTGCCAGCAGCCAGGCCGGACAGGGGATGCGCTATGGCTACACCTTC

J gene: TRBJ1-1
V gene: TRBV6-2/TRBV6-3
D gene: .
clone size: .
CDR3 protein: CASSYVRGSTEAFF
CDR3 DNA: TGTGCCAGCAGTTACGTGAGGGGAAGCACTGAAGCTTTCTTT

J gene: TRBJ2-7
V gene: TRBV10-3
D gene: TRBD2
clone size: once
CDR3 protein: CAISGGTSVGEQYF
CDR3 DNA: TGTGCCATCAGTGGGGGGACTAGCGTGGGCGAGCAGTACTTC

J gene: TRBJ2-1
V gene: TRBV28
D gene: .
clone size: .
CDR3 protein: CASREQGVDEQFF
CDR3 DNA: TGTGCCAGCAGAGAACAGGGTGTCGATGAGCAGTTCTTC

J gene: TRBJ2-3
V gene: TRBV20-1
D gene: TRBD2
clone size: .
CDR3 protein: CSADRPGLAGVYVSTDTQYF
CDR3 DNA: TGCAGTGCCGACAGACCGGGACTAGCGGGAGTCTATGTTAGCACAGATACGCAGTATTTT

J gene: TRBJ2-3
V gene: TRBV5-1
D gene: TRBD2
clone size: few
CDR3 protein: CASSSRTSGGTDTQYF
CDR3 DNA: TGCGCCAGCAGCTCCCGGACTAGCGGAGGGACAGATACGCAGTATTTT

J gene: TRBJ2-7
V gene: TRBV6-2/TRBV6-3
D gene: .
clone size: few
CDR3 protein: CASSTTRLRSYEQYF
CDR3 DNA: TGTGCCAGCAGTACGACTAGACTGCGGTCCTACGAGCAGTACTTC

J gene: TRBJ2-3
V gene: TRBV3-1
D gene: TRBD1
clone size: .
CDR3 protein: CASSQGTGWDTQYF
CDR3 DNA: TGTGCCAGCAGCCAAGGGACAGGATGGGATACGCAGTATTTT

J gene: TRBJ2-4
V gene: TRBV19
D gene: .
clone size: few
CDR3 protein: CASRRSWFENIQYF
CDR3 DNA: TGTGCCAGTAGGAGGTCTTGGTTCGAAAACATTCAGTACTTC

J gene: TRBJ1-3
V gene: TRBV7-9
D gene: .
clone size: .
CDR3 protein: CASAIKRDTIYF
CDR3 DNA: TGTGCCAGCGCGATTAAACGGGACACCATATATTTT

J gene: TRBJ2-7
V gene: TRBV6-2/TRBV6-3
D gene: .
clone size: .
CDR3 protein: CASNPPLASTGTYEQYF
CDR3 DNA: TGTGCCAGCAATCCACCCCTCGCAAGCACCGGAACCTACGAGCAGTACTTC

J gene: TRBJ2-7
V gene: TRBV20-1
D gene: .
clone size: .
CDR3 protein: CSVRRRGRYEQYF
CDR3 DNA: TGCAGTGTCAGGAGGAGGGGGAGATACGAGCAGTACTTC

J gene: TRBJ2-5
V gene: TRBV4-2
D gene: TRBD2
clone size: .
CDR3 protein: CASSLGTSRRETQYF
CDR3 DNA: TGTGCCAGCAGCCTCGGGACTAGTCGGCGGGAGACCCAGTACTTC

J gene: TRBJ2-3
V gene: TRBV3-1
D gene: .
clone size: .
CDR3 protein: CASSSKGVTDTQYF
CDR3 DNA: TGTGCCAGCAGCTCTAAAGGGGTTACAGATACGCAGTATTTT

J gene: TRBJ2-5
V gene: TRBV28
D gene: TRBD2
clone size: .
CDR3 protein: CASEGAGGRETQYF
CDR3 DNA: TGTGCCAGCGAAGGAGCGGGAGGGCGAGAGACCCAGTACTTC

J gene: TRBJ2-1
V gene: TRBV12-3/TRBV12-4
D gene: .
clone size: many
CDR3 protein: CASSFRAQGLGVNEQFF
CDR3 DNA: TGTGCCAGCAGTTTTAGGGCCCAGGGGCTGGGTGTCAATGAGCAGTTCTTC

J gene: TRBJ2-7
V gene: TRBV20-1
D gene: TRBD1
clone size: few
CDR3 protein: CSARPGQPSSYEQYF
CDR3 DNA: TGCAGTGCTAGGCCGGGACAGCCGAGCTCCTACGAGCAGTACTTC

J gene: TRBJ2-1
V gene: TRBV9
D gene: TRBD2
clone size: .
CDR3 protein: CASSGLAGGERDEQFF
CDR3 DNA: TGTGCCAGCAGTGGACTAGCGGGAGGGGAAAGGGATGAGCAGTTCTTC

J gene: TRBJ2-4
V gene: TRBV7-6
D gene: .
clone size: .
CDR3 protein: CASSPGGAKSKNIQYF
CDR3 DNA: TGTGCCAGCAGCCCTGGGGGGGCCAAGTCTAAAAACATTCAGTACTTC

J gene: TRBJ2-1
V gene: TRBV21-1
D gene: .
clone size: .
CDR3 protein: CASSKVPNEQFF
CDR3 DNA: TGTGCCAGCAGCAAAGTCCCCAATGAGCAGTTCTTC

J gene: TRBJ2-1
V gene: TRBV5-1
D gene: .
clone size: many
CDR3 protein: CASSRDYSGEQFF
CDR3 DNA: TGCGCCAGCAGCCGGGATTATAGCGGTGAGCAGTTCTTC

J gene: TRBJ2-7
V gene: TRBV28
D gene: TRBD1
clone size: many
CDR3 protein: CASSTHPGTGSYEQYF
CDR3 DNA: TGTGCCAGCAGTACCCATCCCGGGACAGGGTCCTACGAGCAGTACTTC

J gene: TRBJ2-1
V gene: TRBV28
D gene: .
clone size: .
CDR3 protein: CAILSFAGEQFF
CDR3 DNA: TGTGCCATCTTATCTTTTGCGGGTGAGCAGTTCTTC

J gene: TRBJ1-1
V gene: TRBV20-1
D gene: .
clone size: .
CDR3 protein: CSARDRSFSAFF
CDR3 DNA: TGCAGTGCTAGAGACAGATCCTTTTCGGCTTTCTTT

J gene: TRBJ2-1
V gene: TRBV11-2
D gene: .
clone size: many
CDR3 protein: CASSLRETAYNEQFF
CDR3 DNA: TGTGCCAGCAGCTTACGGGAGACCGCGTACAATGAGCAGTTCTTC

J gene: TRBJ2-4
V gene: TRBV28
D gene: .
clone size: few
CDR3 protein: CASTDTGYSAKNIQYF
CDR3 DNA: TGTGCCAGCACCGATACAGGGTATTCGGCCAAAAACATTCAGTACTTC

J gene: TRBJ2-4
V gene: TRBV6-2/TRBV6-3
D gene: .
clone size: .
CDR3 protein: CASKPYSGAKNIQYF
CDR3 DNA: TGTGCCAGCAAGCCGTATTCGGGTGCCAAAAACATTCAGTACTTC

J gene: TRBJ1-2
V gene: TRBV5-1
D gene: TRBD1
clone size: few
CDR3 protein: CASSPPDRKIPNPYGYTF
CDR3 DNA: TGCGCCAGCAGCCCCCCGGACAGGAAGATACCGAACCCCTATGGCTACACCTTC

J gene: TRBJ2-2
V gene: TRBV14
D gene: .
clone size: .
CDR3 protein: CASSQEIAIGELFF
CDR3 DNA: TGTGCCAGCAGCCAAGAGATTGCGATCGGGGAGCTGTTTTTT

J gene: TRBJ2-7
V gene: TRBV11-3
D gene: .
clone size: .
CDR3 protein: CASSLTASSYEQYF
CDR3 DNA: TGTGCCAGCAGCTTGACGGCTAGCTCCTACGAGCAGTACTTC